The clone carrying this TCR beta chain was seen only once. Only in-frame clones appear in the TCRdb table, and some are missing; sequencing was by immunoSEQ multiplex PCR. Among 150,000 to 200,000 clones listed, approximately 80% were seen once. These data come from a study of blood T cell repertoires in COVID-19. There are 12 residues in the CDR3. Trimming removed 9 bases from V and 5 bases from J, with 13 bases in between. Germline lookup yields CDR1 SNHLY and CDR2 FYNNEI. The source of this sequence is a man aged 40-49 years who had recovered from COVID-19. V usage is TRBV2 and J usage is TRBJ2-5; D remains ambiguous. The sequenced material came from PBMCs or T cells enriched from blood (not recorded which). CDR3 sequence reads: CASSLTWETQYF. The CDR3 DNA reads TGTGCCAGTTCACTGACTTGGGAGACCCAGTACTTC.